Listed below are T cell receptor beta chains from one sample, sequenced in a study of shared clonotypes between healthy human individuals. Clones were read by immunoSEQ multiplex PCR, and TCRdb kept only the in-frame ones, dropping some. Among about 2.4 million clones listed, more than 85% were seen once. The sample comprised naive CD4+ T cells from PBMCs. Receptor source: a man between 18 and 29 years old in good health. Some clones in this sample may be carry-over from other donors' samples. Each CDR3 is given with its conserved first and last residue. A D gene is named only where the DNA matches it firmly. For some rows the clone size is stated as once, few or many, or as a class when expanded; others skip it.

abundance,j_gene,d_gene,v_gene,CDR3nt,CDR3aa
.,TRBJ2-7,TRBD2,TRBV28,TGTGCCAGCAGAACTAGCGGAGCCTCCTACGAGCAGTACTTC,CASRTSGASYEQYF
.,TRBJ2-1,TRBD2,TRBV5-1,TGCGCCAGCAGAAGGACTAGCACTGTCTACAATGAGCAGTTCTTC,CASRRTSTVYNEQFF
.,TRBJ1-3,.,TRBV6-5,TGTGCCAGCAGTCCCCGGATCTCTGGAAACACCATATATTTT,CASSPRISGNTIYF
.,TRBJ2-7,TRBD1,TRBV7-3,TGTGCCAGCAGCTTAGACAGGGGTGATGAGCAGTACTTC,CASSLDRGDEQYF
.,TRBJ2-7,TRBD2,TRBV5-1,TGCGCCAGCAGCTTGGGCGGGAGTGCCTACGAGCAGTACTTC,CASSLGGSAYEQYF
.,TRBJ1-1,.,TRBV4-1,TGCGCCAGCAGCAGAATCGGTGGAACCTGGAACACTGAAGCTTTCTTT,CASSRIGGTWNTEAFF
.,TRBJ1-4,.,TRBV2,TGTGCCAGCGCCAGAGAGGGTCAAGGGGGAGAAAAACTGTTTTTT,CASAREGQGGEKLFF
few,TRBJ1-1,.,TRBV29-1,TGCAGCGTCACAGGGCACCTAATGAACACTGAAGCTTTCTTT,CSVTGHLMNTEAFF
.,TRBJ2-3,TRBD2,TRBV19,TGTGCCAGTAGTATAACGCGGGAGACCGCAGATACGCAGTATTTT,CASSITRETADTQYF
.,TRBJ1-1,.,TRBV7-2,TGTGCCAGCAGCTTCCAACAGGGACCCACTGAAGCTTTCTTT,CASSFQQGPTEAFF
.,TRBJ1-2,.,TRBV2,TGTGCCAGCAGGACGGAAGGGTTCTTGGGCGGCTACACCTTC,CASRTEGFLGGYTF
.,TRBJ2-3,.,TRBV4-1,TGCGCCAGCAGCCAAGAACGGCGGGCCGAGACAGATACGCAGTATTTT,CASSQERRAETDTQYF
.,TRBJ2-5,.,TRBV6-1,TGTGCCAGCAGTGAAACGAGCGGCCAGTACTTC,CASSETSGQYF
.,TRBJ2-2,TRBD2,TRBV5-1,TGCGCCAGCAGCTTGACTAGCGCCGAGGGGGAGCTGTTTTTT,CASSLTSAEGELFF
.,TRBJ1-2,.,TRBV6-4,TGTGCCAGCTCAGCCACAGGGCGAGCTAACTATGGCTACACCTTC,CASSATGRANYGYTF
.,TRBJ2-7,.,TRBV15,TGTGCCACCAGCTCGGGAGGCGGACAGAGACCCTACGAGCAGTACTTC,CATSSGGGQRPYEQYF
.,TRBJ1-1,.,TRBV5-8,TGTGCCAGCAGCTTGCGCAGGAACACTGAAGCTTTCTTT,CASSLRRNTEAFF
many,TRBJ2-1,TRBD2,TRBV2,TGTGCCAGCAGTGAGTCTCCTAGCGGGAGGGAAAGCTCCTACAATGAGCAGTTCTTC,CASSESPSGRESSYNEQFF
.,TRBJ2-1,.,TRBV6-1,TGTGCCAGCAGTGGCCCATACCAGGCTAGTGAGCAGTTCTTC,CASSGPYQASEQFF
.,TRBJ2-5,.,TRBV4-1,TGCGCCAGCAGCCAGTACTTACTACCGAAACAAGAGACCCAGTACTTC,CASSQYLLPKQETQYF
.,TRBJ2-1,TRBD2,TRBV28,TGTGCCAGCAGTTTGGCGGGGGAGGTGAATGAGCAGTTCTTC,CASSLAGEVNEQFF
.,TRBJ2-1,TRBD2,TRBV27,TGTGCCAGCAGTTTTCGGCTAGCGGGAGTTAATGAGCAGTTCTTC,CASSFRLAGVNEQFF
.,TRBJ2-1,.,TRBV7-2,TGTGCCAGCAGCTTAGCGCCTCTAGGGCAGTTCTTC,CASSLAPLGQFF
.,TRBJ2-7,.,TRBV29-1,TGCAGCGTTCGGACGCTGACAGACAACGAGCAGTACTTC,CSVRTLTDNEQYF
.,TRBJ1-5,.,TRBV7-2,TGTGCCAGCAGCTCCGACCCCGGGGGACAGCCCCAGCATTTT,CASSSDPGGQPQHF
.,TRBJ1-5,.,TRBV6-1,TGTGCCAGCAGTGAAGGGAGGTATCAGCCCCAGCATTTT,CASSEGRYQPQHF
.,TRBJ2-7,.,TRBV6-1,TGTGCCAGCAGTGAAGCGGGCTATAGCTCCTACGAGCAGTACTTC,CASSEAGYSSYEQYF
.,TRBJ1-5,TRBD1,TRBV28,TGTGCCAGCAGGGGGACAGGGGTGGGCAATCAGCCCCAGCATTTT,CASRGTGVGNQPQHF
.,TRBJ2-3,TRBD2,TRBV7-9,TGTGCCAGCAGCCAAGGACTAGCGGGAGCTCTAGATACGCAGTATTTT,CASSQGLAGALDTQYF
.,TRBJ2-2,TRBD2,TRBV7-2,TGTGCCAGCAGCTTACTGGGACTAGGGGGCACCGGGGAGCTGTTTTTT,CASSLLGLGGTGELFF
.,TRBJ1-4,.,TRBV4-1,TGCGCCAGCAGCCAAGAGTGGCCTGAAAAACTGTTTTTT,CASSQEWPEKLFF
once,TRBJ1-5,.,TRBV2,TGTGCCAGCAGTGATAGTTGGGGAGGTCGCGATCAGCCCCAGCATTTT,CASSDSWGGRDQPQHF
once,TRBJ2-3,.,TRBV2,TGTGCCAGCAGCGCAGGACAAGGTACCACAGATACGCAGTATTTT,CASSAGQGTTDTQYF
.,TRBJ1-1,.,TRBV28,TGTGCCAGCAGCATACCCGGGGTCACTGAAGCTTTCTTT,CASSIPGVTEAFF
.,TRBJ2-2,.,TRBV7-8,TGTGCCAGCAGCATACAGGGGAACACCGGGGAGCTGTTTTTT,CASSIQGNTGELFF
.,TRBJ1-5,.,TRBV4-1,TGCGCCAGCAGCCAAGGGAACAGGCCTCAGGATCAGCCCCAGCATTTT,CASSQGNRPQDQPQHF
.,TRBJ1-2,TRBD1,TRBV27,TGTGCCAGCAGTCCCGGAACGGGACAGATCTACTACACCTTC,CASSPGTGQIYYTF
once,TRBJ2-3,.,TRBV11-3,TGTGCCAGCAGCCTAGACGGCGATACGCAGTATTTT,CASSLDGDTQYF